This TCR beta chain is drawn from a study of T cell clonotyping in hematopoietic cell transplantation. As regards this clone: The antigen is not known. The identical CDR3 is also encoded by other nucleotide sequences in the sample.

Sample time point: recipient sample about 28 days before transplant, after cytoreduction. Study-wide findings and caveats: Recipient TCR diversity dropped after transplant; expanded clonotypes rose from day 30 to 180.

Method: immunoSEQ multiplex PCR; TCRdb's copy keeps in-frame clones and lacks some. The sample contains about 6,800 clones, approximately 86% of which appear only once. The source is a man younger than 45 with acute myeloid leukemia. Some clones in this sample may be carry-over from other donors' samples. Specimen: peripheral blood mononuclear cells, collected before stem cell transplant.

CDR3 sequence reads: CASSFVAGTDTQYF. CDR3 nucleotide sequence: TGTGCCAGCAGTTTTGTAGCGGGAACAGATACGCAGTATTTT. V gene TRBV28 combines with J gene TRBJ2-3; 8 bases align to TRBD2. There are 14 residues in the CDR3. V gave up 3 bases and J gave up 3 bases; unmatched junction bases: 2. Germline CDR1 is MDHEN and CDR2 is SYDVKM. The full variable domain, its missing parts supplied by reference TRBV28 and TRBJ2-3, is DVKVTQSSRYLVKRTGEKVFLECVQDMDHENMFWYRQDPGLGLRLIYFSYDVKMKEKGDIPEGYSVSREKKERFSLILESASTNQTSMYLCASSFVAGTDTQYFGPGTRLTVL.